Reported below is one T cell receptor (beta chain). CDR3 size: 12 residues. Trimming took 4 bases from V and 3 from J, leaving 4 bases between them. CDR1 is MDHEN, CDR2 SYDVKM, per germline. The sample belongs to a study of shared clonotypes between healthy human individuals. Across several immunoSEQ plates, the genomic DNA of each subset was split evenly. As originally analysed: Junction-only immunoSEQ data arrived without quality scores, meaning filtering differed. Sequencing was performed with immunoSEQ multiplex PCR; in TCRdb, only in-frame clones are kept and a portion is missing. V, J and clone size reflect that table, while D and trimming were determined from the DNA. The data hold 2.3 million or so clones, with over 85% observed a single time.

The source is a man younger than 30 in good health. Some clones in this sample may be carry-over from other donors' samples. Sequenced: naive CD4+ T cells from PBMCs. Subset noted: CD45RA+ positively selected. The gene calls are TRBV28 and TRBJ2-4, with D uncertain. The CDR3: CASSSGKNIQYF. CDR3 in DNA: TGTGCCAGCAGTTCTGGCAAAAACATTCAGTACTTC.